This T cell receptor (beta chain) was captured by sequencing in a study of T cells after yellow fever vaccination. Findings of the study overall: FACS-sorted repertoires could harbor abundant contaminating bulk-population clonotypes.

Comments on this clonotype: Antigen specificity is unknown.

TCRdb reprocessed the 5' RACE reads via MiXCR and lists one record per CDR3 protein. The sample lists about 300,000 distinct CDR3 sequences; 7.5% to 9% were seen once. V lost 5 bases, J lost 2 bases, and 16 bases lay in between. The CDR3 is 16 amino acids. Germline assignment: CDR1 LNHDA and CDR2 SQIVND (reference sequence). The chain carries TRBV19 and TRBJ2-1; D may be TRBD2 (6 bases). The receptor was isolated from a man aged 18 to 29 who received the YFV17D yellow fever vaccine. Here the sequenced sample was CD4+ T cells sorted from PBMCs, taken 5 days after the yellow fever booster vaccination. CDR3 bases: TGTGCCAGTAGTCGGAGGGCGGGGAACCCCTACAATGAGCAGTTCTTC. It is translated as CASSRRAGNPYNEQFF. Using reference TRBV19 and TRBJ2-1 for the parts outside the CDR3, the full variable domain is DGGITQSPKYLFRKEGQNVTLSCEQNLNHDAMYWYRQDPGQGLRLIYYSQIVNDFQKGDIAEGYSVSREKKESFPLTVTSAQKNPTAFYLCASSRRAGNPYNEQFFGPGTRLTVL.